This T cell receptor (beta chain) is from a study of PD-L1 blockade in urothelial cancer. Noted time point: pretreatment peripheral blood. Trimming removed 6 bases from V and 4 bases from J; junction bases left unmatched: 14. CDR3 size: 17 residues. Per the germline V gene, CDR1 is MNHEY and CDR2 is SMNVEV (reference sequence). Sequenced by immunoSEQ multiplex PCR; TCRdb stores in-frame clones only, minus some. This table has 50,000 to 55,000 clones, around 75% appearing once. The sequence came from a man between 65 and 80 years old with urothelial cancer. The specimen comprised PBMCs, sampled around atezolizumab (anti-PD-L1) treatment. This chain uses TRBV27 with TRBJ2-7; 11 nucleotides align to TRBD2. The chain's CDR3 is CASSSISSGRAAYEQYF. Here the CDR3 DNA reads TGTGCCAGCAGCTCCATTAGTAGCGGGAGGGCCGCATACGAGCAGTACTTC.